This T cell receptor (beta chain) was retrieved from a study of control samples from healthy donors and cancer patients. Profiled with immunoSEQ multiplex PCR; TCRdb holds only in-frame clones, not every one. The data contain 150,000 to 180,000 clones, about 94% of them seen just once; the ten biggest clones take up about 5.6%. The CDR3 covers 16 residues. V shed 6 bases and J 5 bases; nucleotides not matched to a gene: 14. CDR1 is KGHSH, CDR2 LQKENI, per germline. Sequences were obtained from blood. The chain employs TRBV18 and TRBJ1-1, with 8 positions matching TRBD1. The source of this sequence is a man aged 35 to 55 in good health. DNA of the CDR3: TGTGCCAGCTCCCCCCAAGGGACAGGAGGGAAAACTGAAGCTTTCTTT. This encodes CASSPQGTGGKTEAFF.